This TCR beta chain was recovered during a study of immune characterization of retroperitoneal liposarcoma. The CDR3 length is 13 residues. Germline V gene sequence: CDR1 SGHTA, CDR2 FQGNSA. The V end lost 3 bases, the J end lost 0 bases, and 5 bases lay between the germline ends. One entry per CDR3 protein, called by TCRdb with MiXCR from the PCR reads. The sample includes a few thousand distinct CDR3 sequences, approximately 49% of them seen just once. The clonotype originates from a male donor with retroperitoneal liposarcoma. The chain carries TRBV7-2 and TRBJ1-1; the D is unclear. Sequencing was performed on tumor tissue. Here the CDR3 reads CASSFGMNTEAFF. The DNA of the CDR3 is TGTGCCAGCAGCTTCGGTATGAACACTGAAGCTTTCTTT.